The T cell receptor (beta chain) under discussion was sequenced for a study of CD8 T cells in ankylosing spondylitis. Study-wide findings and caveats: Seemingly characteristic of ankylosing spondylitis blood was a TCR beta motif consisting of under 10 highly homologous variants.

The CDR3 is made up of 15 amino acids. Trimming took off 2 bases at V and 2 bases at J, with 9 bases between the two ends. CDR1 and CDR2 (germline): MNHEY, SVGAGI. As regards this clonotype: Its antigen is as yet unknown.

TCRdb re-derived calls from the 5' RACE reads in MiXCR, one entry per CDR3 protein. Of roughly 670,000 distinct CDR3 sequences listed, under 20% are singletons. V and J are TRBV6-5 and TRBJ2-2; D unclear. The clonotype comes from a male donor with ankylosing spondylitis. Sequencing was done on a sample of blood, either unsorted or a sorted T cell fraction (not recorded which). The CDR3 DNA reads as TGTGCCAGCAGTTACGGTCTAGAAAACACCGGGGAGCTGTTTTTT. Its protein is CASSYGLENTGELFF.